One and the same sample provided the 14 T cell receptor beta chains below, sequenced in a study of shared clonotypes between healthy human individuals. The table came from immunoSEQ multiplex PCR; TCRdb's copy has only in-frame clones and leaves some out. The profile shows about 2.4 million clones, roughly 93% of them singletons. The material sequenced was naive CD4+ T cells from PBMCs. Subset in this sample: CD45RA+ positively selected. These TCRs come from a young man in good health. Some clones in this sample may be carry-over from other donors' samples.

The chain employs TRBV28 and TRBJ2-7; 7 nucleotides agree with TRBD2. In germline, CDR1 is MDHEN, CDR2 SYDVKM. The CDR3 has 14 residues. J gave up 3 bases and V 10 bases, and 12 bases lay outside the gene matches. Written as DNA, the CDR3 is TGTGCCACTTCCGGGGGGTCCACTAGCTACGAGCAGTACTTC. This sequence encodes CATSGGSTSYEQYF.

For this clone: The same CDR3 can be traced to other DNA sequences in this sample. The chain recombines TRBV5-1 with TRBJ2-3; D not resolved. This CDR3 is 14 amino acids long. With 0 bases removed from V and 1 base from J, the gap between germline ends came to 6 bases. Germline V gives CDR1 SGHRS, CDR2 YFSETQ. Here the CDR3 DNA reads TGCGCCAGCAGCTTGGAACGTGGCACAGATACGCAGTATTTT. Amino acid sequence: CASSLERGTDTQYF. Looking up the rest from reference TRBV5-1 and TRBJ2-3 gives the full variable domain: KAGVTQTPRYLIKTRGQQVTLSCSPISGHRSVSWYQQTPGQGLQFLFEYFSETQRNKGNFPGRFSGRQFSNSRSEMNVSTLELGDSALYLCASSLERGTDTQYFGPGTRLTVL.

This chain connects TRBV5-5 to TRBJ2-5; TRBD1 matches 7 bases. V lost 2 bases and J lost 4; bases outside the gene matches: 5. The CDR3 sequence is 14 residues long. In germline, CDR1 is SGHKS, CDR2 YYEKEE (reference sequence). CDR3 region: CASSFVSGGETQYF. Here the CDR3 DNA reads TGTGCCAGCAGCTTTGTGTCAGGGGGAGAGACCCAGTACTTC. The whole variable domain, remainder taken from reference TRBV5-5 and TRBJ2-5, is DAGVTQSPTHLIKTRGQQVTLRCSPISGHKSVSWYQQVLGQGPQFIFQYYEKEERGRGNFPDRFSARQFPNYSSELNVNALLLGDSALYLCASSFVSGGETQYFGPGTRLLVL.

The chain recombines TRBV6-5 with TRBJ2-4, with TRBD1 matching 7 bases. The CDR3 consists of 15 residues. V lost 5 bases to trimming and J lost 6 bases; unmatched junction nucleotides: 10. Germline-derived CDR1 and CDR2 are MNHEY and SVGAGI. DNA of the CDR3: TGTGCCAGCAGTCGATTTGGGGCAGGGGGAAACATTCAGTACTTC. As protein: CASSRFGAGGNIQYF.

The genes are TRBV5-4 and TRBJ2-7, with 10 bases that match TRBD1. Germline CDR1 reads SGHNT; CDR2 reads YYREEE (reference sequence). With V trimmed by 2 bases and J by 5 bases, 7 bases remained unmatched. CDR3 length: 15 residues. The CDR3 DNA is TGTGCCAGCAGCTTTCGGGACAGGGGAAATAACGAGCAGTACTTC. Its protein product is CASSFRDRGNNEQYF. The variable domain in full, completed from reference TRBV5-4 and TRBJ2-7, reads ETGVTQSPTHLIKTRGQQVTLRCSSQSGHNTVSWYQQALGQGPQFIFQYYREEENGRGNFPPRFSGLQFPNYSSELNVNALELDDSALYLCASSFRDRGNNEQYFGPGTRLTVT.

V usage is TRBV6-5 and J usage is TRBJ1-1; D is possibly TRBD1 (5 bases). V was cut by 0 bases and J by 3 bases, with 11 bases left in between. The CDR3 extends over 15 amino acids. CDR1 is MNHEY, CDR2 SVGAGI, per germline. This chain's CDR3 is CASSYSRRGDTEAFF. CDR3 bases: TGTGCCAGCAGTTACTCCCGCCGAGGGGACACTGAAGCTTTCTTT.

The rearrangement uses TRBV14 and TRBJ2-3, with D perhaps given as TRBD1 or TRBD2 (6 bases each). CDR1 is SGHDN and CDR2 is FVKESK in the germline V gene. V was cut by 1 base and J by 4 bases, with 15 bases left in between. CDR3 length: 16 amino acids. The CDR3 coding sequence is TGTGCCAGCAGCCAAGCGGTTCGGGGGCGCGCAGATACGCAGTATTTT. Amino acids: CASSQAVRGRADTQYF.

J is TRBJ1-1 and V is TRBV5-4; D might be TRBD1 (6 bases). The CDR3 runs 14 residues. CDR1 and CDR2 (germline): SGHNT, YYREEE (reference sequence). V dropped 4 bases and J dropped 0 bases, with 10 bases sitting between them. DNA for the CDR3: TGTGCCAGCAGCGCGGACAGCATGAACACTGAAGCTTTCTTT. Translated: CASSADSMNTEAFF.

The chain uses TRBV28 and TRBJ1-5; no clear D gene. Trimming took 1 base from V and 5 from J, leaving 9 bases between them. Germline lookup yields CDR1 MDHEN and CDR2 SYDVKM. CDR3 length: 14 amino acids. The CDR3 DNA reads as TGTGCCAGCAGTTTATTGGAGGCCCATCAGCCCCAGCATTTT. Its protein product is CASSLLEAHQPQHF.

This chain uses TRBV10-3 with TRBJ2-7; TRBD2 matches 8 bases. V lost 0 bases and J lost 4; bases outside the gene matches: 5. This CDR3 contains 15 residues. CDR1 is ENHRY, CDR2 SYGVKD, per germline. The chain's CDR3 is CAISESRGGRYEQYF. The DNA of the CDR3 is TGTGCCATCAGTGAGTCGAGGGGCGGGAGGTACGAGCAGTACTTC.

The DNA for the CDR3 is TGTGCCAGCAGTGTAGCAGGGGAAGGAGAGACCCAGTACTTC. This sequence encodes CASSVAGEGETQYF. The chain is built from TRBV6-1 and TRBJ2-5; D perhaps matches TRBD1 (6 bases). The V gene lost 4 bases and the J gene lost 4 bases, with 13 bases spanning the gap. The CDR3 is 14 amino acids. CDR1 MNHNS and CDR2 SASEGT come from the germline V gene.

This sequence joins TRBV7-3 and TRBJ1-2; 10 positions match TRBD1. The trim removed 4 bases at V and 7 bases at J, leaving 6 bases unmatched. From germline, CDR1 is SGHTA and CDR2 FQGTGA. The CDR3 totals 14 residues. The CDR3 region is CASSSRQGAGGYTF. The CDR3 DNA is TGTGCCAGCAGCTCCCGACAGGGGGCAGGTGGCTACACCTTC.

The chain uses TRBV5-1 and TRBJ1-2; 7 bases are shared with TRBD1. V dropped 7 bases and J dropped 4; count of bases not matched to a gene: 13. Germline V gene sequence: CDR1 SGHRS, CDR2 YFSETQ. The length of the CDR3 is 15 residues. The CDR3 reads CASGPDRVFSYGYTF. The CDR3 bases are TGCGCCAGCGGTCCCGACAGGGTCTTTTCCTATGGCTACACCTTC.

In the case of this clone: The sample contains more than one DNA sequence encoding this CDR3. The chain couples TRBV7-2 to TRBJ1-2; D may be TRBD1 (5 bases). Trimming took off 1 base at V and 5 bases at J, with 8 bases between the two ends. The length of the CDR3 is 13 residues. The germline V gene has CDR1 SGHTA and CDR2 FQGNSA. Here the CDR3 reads CASSLGSGYGYTF. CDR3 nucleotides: TGTGCCAGCAGCTTAGGTTCAGGGTATGGCTACACCTTC.